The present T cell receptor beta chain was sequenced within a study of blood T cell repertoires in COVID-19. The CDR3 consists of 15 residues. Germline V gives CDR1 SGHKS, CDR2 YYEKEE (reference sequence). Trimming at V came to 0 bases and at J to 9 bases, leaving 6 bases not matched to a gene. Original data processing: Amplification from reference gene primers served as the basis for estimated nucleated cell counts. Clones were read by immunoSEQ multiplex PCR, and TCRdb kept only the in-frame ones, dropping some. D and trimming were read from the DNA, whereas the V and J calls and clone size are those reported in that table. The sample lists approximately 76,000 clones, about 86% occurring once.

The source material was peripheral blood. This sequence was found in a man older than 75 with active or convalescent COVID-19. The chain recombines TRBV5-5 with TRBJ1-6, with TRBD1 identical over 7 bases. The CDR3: CASSLEGQGVSPLHF. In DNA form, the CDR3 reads TGTGCCAGCAGCTTGGAAGGGCAGGGGGTTTCACCCCTCCACTTT. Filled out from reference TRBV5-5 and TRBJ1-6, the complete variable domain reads DAGVTQSPTHLIKTRGQQVTLRCSPISGHKSVSWYQQVLGQGPQFIFQYYEKEERGRGNFPDRFSARQFPNYSSELNVNALLLGDSALYLCASSLEGQGVSPLHFGNGTRLTVT.